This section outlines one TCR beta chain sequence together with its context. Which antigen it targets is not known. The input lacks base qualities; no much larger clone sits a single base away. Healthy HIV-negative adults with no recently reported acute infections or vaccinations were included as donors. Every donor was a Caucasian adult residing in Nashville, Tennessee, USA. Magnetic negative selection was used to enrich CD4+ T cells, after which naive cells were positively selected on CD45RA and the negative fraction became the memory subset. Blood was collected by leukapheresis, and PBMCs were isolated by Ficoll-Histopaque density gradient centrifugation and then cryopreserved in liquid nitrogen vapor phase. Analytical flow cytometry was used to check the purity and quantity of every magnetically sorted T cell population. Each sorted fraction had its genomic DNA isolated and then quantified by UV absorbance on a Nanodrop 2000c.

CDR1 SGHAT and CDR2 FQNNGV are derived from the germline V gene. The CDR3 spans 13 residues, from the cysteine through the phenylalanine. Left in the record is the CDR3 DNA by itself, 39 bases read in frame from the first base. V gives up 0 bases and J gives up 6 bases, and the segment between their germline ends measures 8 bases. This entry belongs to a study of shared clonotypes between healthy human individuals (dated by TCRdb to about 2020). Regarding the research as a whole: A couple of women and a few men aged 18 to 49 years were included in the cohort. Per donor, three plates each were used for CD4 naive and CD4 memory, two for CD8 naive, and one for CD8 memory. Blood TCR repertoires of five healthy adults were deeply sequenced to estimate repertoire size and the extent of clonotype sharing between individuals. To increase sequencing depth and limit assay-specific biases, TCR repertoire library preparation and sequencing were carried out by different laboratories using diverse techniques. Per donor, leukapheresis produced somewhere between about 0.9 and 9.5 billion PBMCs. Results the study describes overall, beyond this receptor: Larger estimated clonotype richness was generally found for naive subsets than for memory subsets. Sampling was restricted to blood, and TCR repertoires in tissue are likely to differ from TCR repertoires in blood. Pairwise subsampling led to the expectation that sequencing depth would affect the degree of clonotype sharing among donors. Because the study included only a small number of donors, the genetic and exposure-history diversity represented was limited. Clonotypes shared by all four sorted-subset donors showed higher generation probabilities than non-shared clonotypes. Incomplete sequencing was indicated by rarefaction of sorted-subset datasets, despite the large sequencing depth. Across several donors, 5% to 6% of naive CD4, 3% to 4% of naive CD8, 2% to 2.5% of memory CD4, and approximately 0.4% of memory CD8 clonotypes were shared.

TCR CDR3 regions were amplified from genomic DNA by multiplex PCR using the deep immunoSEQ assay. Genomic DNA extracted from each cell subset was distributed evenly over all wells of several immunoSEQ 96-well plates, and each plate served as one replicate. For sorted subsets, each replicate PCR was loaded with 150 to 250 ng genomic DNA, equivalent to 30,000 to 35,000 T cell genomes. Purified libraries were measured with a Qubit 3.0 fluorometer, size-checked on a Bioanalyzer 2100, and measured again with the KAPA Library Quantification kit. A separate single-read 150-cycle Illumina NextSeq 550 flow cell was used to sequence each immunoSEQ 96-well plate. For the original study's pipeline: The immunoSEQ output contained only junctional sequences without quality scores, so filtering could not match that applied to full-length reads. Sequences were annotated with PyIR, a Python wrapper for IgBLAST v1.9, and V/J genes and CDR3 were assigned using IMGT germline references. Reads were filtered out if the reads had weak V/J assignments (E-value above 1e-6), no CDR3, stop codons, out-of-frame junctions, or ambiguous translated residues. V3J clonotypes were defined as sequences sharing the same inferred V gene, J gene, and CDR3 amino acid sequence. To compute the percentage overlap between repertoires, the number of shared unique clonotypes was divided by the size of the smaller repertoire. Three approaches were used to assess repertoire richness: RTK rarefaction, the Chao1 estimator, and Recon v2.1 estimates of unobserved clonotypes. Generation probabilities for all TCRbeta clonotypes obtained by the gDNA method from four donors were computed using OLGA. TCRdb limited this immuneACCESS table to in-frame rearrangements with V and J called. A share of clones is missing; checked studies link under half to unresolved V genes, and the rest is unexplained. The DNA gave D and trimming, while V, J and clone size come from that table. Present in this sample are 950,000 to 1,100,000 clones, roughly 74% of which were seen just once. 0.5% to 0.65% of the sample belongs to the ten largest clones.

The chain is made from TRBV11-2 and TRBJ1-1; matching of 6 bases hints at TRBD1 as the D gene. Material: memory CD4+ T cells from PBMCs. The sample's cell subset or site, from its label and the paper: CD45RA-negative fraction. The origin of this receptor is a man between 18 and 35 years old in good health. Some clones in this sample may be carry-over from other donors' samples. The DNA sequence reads TGTGCCAGCAGCTTAGAAGGGGGTGCTGAAGCTTTCTTT. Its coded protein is CASSLEGGAEAFF.